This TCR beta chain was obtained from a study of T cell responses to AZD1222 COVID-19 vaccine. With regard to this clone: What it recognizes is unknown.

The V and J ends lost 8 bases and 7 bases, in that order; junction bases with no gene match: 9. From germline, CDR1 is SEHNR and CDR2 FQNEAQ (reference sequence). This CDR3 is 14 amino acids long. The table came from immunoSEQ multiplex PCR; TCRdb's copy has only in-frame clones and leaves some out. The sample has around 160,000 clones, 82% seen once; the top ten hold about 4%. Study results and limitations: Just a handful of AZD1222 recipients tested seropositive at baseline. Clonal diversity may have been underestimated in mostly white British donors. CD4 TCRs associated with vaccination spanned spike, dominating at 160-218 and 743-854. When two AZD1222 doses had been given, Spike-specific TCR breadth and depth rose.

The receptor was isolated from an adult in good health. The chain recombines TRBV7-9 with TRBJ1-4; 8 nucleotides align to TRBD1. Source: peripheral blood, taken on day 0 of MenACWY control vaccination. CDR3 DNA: TGTGCCAGCCGCAGACAGGGGTCGGGTGAAAAACTGTTTTTT. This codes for CASRRQGSGEKLFF.